These 2 T cell receptor beta chains share one sample of origin, sequenced in a study of T-cell memory formation after mild COVID-19. TCRdb ran MiXCR on the 5' RACE reads and lists one entry per CDR3 protein. Seen here are around 250,000 distinct CDR3 sequences, 16% observed once, and the top ten hold about a fifth. The sequencing sample was made of PBMCs or a T cell subset sorted from them (not recorded which). These receptors were collected from a man between 18 and 29 years old who had mild COVID-19 (a few samples of this study predate the infection). Cell type and time point are not known.

This chain connects TRBV27 to TRBJ1-4; D ambiguous. The V end lost 5 bases, the J end lost 8 bases, and 15 bases lay between the germline ends. Germline loops: CDR1 MNHEY, CDR2 SMNVEV (reference sequence). The CDR3 spans 14 residues. In DNA, the CDR3 is TGTGCCAGCAGTAGAGGAGGGTTGGTAGAAAAACTGTTTTTT. Translation gives CASSRGGLVEKLFF.

This clonotype has a handful of counts. This rearrangement joins TRBV5-6 to TRBJ2-2; D is ambiguous. In germline, CDR1 is SGHDT, CDR2 YYEEEE. The CDR3 loop spans 17 amino acids. Trimming shortened V by 1 base and J by 0 bases, and 13 bases separated the two germline ends. The CDR3 loop is CASSLPAASTNTGELFF. CDR3 nucleotide sequence: TGTGCCAGCAGCTTGCCGGCGGCCTCCACGAACACCGGGGAGCTGTTTTTT.